This T cell receptor (beta chain) originates from a study of shared clonotypes between healthy human individuals. The repertoire was sequenced with immunoSEQ multiplex PCR; TCRdb's copy has only in-frame clones and lacks some. The profile shows over a million clones, about 75% of them singletons. This CDR3 spans 15 amino acids. Germline lookup yields CDR1 KGHSH and CDR2 LQKENI. V gave up 6 bases and J gave up 0 bases, with 12 bases separating them. This clonotype originated in a man younger than 35 in good health. The gene calls are TRBV18 and TRBJ1-3; D might be TRBD1 (5 bases). The sample consisted of memory CD4+ T cells sorted from blood. The subset here: CD45RA-negative fraction. For the CDR3, the DNA is TGTGCCAGCTCTCCCGGGACGGGCTCTGGAAACACCATATATTTT. This gives the protein CASSPGTGSGNTIYF.